The next 21 T cell receptor beta chains were all read from a single sample in a study of cytomegalovirus exposure and HLA in healthy donors. Produced via immunoSEQ multiplex PCR; TCRdb's table is partial and in-frame only. Seen here are around 150,000 clones, 70% to 90% observed once, and the top ten hold about 2.2%. Input material: PBMCs. The receptors stem from a woman between 18 and 29 years old in good health and CMV-seronegative.

This chain uses TRBV7-9 with TRBJ1-3, with D unresolved. The germline CDR1 and CDR2 sequences are SEHNR and FQNEAQ (reference sequence). The CDR3 covers 14 residues. V lost 4 bases and J 4 bases, leaving 11 bases between the germline ends. The CDR3 DNA follows: TGTGCCAGCAGCTGCGAGGAGGACGGAAACACCATATATTTT. This encodes CASSCEEDGNTIYF. The full variable domain, completed using reference TRBV7-9 and TRBJ1-3, is DTGVSQNPRHKITKRGQNVTFRCDPISEHNRLYWYRQTLGQGPEFLTYFQNEAQLEKSRLLSDRFSAERPKGSFSTLEIQRTEQGDSAMYLCASSCEEDGNTIYFGEGSWLTVV.

The rearrangement uses TRBV5-4 and TRBJ1-1; tentatively, D is TRBD1 (5 bases). There are 13 residues in the CDR3. Germline lookup yields CDR1 SGHNT and CDR2 YYREEE (reference sequence). V was shortened by 4 bases and J by 3 bases, with 10 bases between the two germline ends. In nucleotides, the CDR3 is TGTGCCAGCAGCCCTGGCAGGGACACTGAAGCTTTCTTT. It is translated as CASSPGRDTEAFF.

This sequence joins TRBV4-2 and TRBJ2-3; 10 bases are a match to TRBD1. The CDR3 spans 16 residues. Germline values: CDR1 LGHNA, CDR2 YNFKEQ. Unmatched junction bases numbered 5, after V lost 1 base and J lost 4 bases. CDR3 amino acids: CASSQGDRGMADTQYF. Written as DNA, the CDR3 is TGTGCCAGCAGCCAAGGGGACAGGGGAATGGCAGATACGCAGTATTTT.

This rearrangement joins TRBV19 to TRBJ1-1; possibly TRBD1 for D (5 bases). The CDR3 totals 16 residues. V was shortened by 6 bases and J by 2 bases, with 19 bases between the two germline ends. Germline-derived CDR1 and CDR2 are LNHDA and SQIVND (reference sequence). The chain's CDR3 is CASSPTYDSLNTEAFF. CDR3 in DNA: TGTGCCAGTAGCCCCACTTACGACAGCCTTAACACTGAAGCTTTCTTT.

V usage is TRBV10-3 and J usage is TRBJ1-3; D remains unclear. The germline V and J ends were trimmed by 11 bases and 1 base, with 9 bases remaining between them. Germline CDR1 reads ENHRY; CDR2 reads SYGVKD. This CDR3 is 12 amino acids long. The CDR3 sequence: CAGRGSGNTIYF. The CDR3 bases are TGTGCCGGGAGAGGGTCTGGAAACACCATATATTTT.

The chain combines TRBV19 with TRBJ1-2, with TRBD1 identical over 7 bases. J lost 1 base, V lost 8 bases, and 13 bases had no gene match. The CDR3 totals 16 residues. Germline V lookup: CDR1 LNHDA, CDR2 SQIVND (reference sequence). The CDR3 protein is CASLTQGSVLNYGYTF. The CDR3 region has the DNA TGTGCCAGTCTTACACAGGGGTCCGTCCTTAACTATGGCTACACCTTC.

This clone appeared once. The chain combines TRBV4-3 with TRBJ2-2; D is perhaps TRBD2 (5 bases). V lost 3 bases to trimming and J lost 1 base, with 9 bases between them. The CDR3 consists of 15 residues. Germline V gene sequence: CDR1 LGHNA, CDR2 YSLEER. The DNA for the CDR3 is TGCGCCAGCAGCCAGGACTCCGTGAACACCGGGGAGCTGTTTTTT. Translated: CASSQDSVNTGELFF.

This rearrangement joins TRBV6-1 to TRBJ2-1, with D perhaps matching TRBD2 (6 bases). The CDR3 sequence is 14 residues long. V was shortened by 6 bases and J by 9 bases, with 18 bases between the two germline ends. Germline CDR1 is MNHNS and CDR2 is SASEGT. CDR3: CASRTTSAGSEQFF. In DNA, the CDR3 is TGTGCCAGCAGGACGACCTCAGCGGGTAGTGAGCAGTTCTTC.

The chain carries TRBV7-8 and TRBJ2-5; tentatively, D is TRBD2 (6 bases). The CDR3 length is 10 residues. Germline CDR1 SGHVS, CDR2 FQNEAQ. The CDR3 protein is CASRGETQYF. The CDR3 region has the DNA TGTGCAAGCCGGGGGGAGACCCAGTACTTC.

The chain carries TRBV7-2 and TRBJ1-1, with 9 bases lining up with TRBD1. The V and J ends lost 3 bases and 6 bases, in that order; junction bases with no gene match: 11. The CDR3 loop spans 16 amino acids. Germline CDR1 is SGHTA and CDR2 is FQGNSA. The CDR3 spells CASSFGTGFARPEAFF. As DNA, the CDR3 is TGTGCCAGCAGCTTCGGGACAGGGTTTGCCCGGCCTGAAGCTTTCTTT.

The chain has TRBV29-1 and TRBJ1-2; 10 nucleotides align to TRBD1. V lost 6 bases and J lost 6; bases outside the gene matches: 4. The CDR3 covers 12 residues. Per germline, CDR1 SQVTM and CDR2 ANQGSEA. The CDR3 bases are TGCAGCGTAGGACAGGGGGGGCATGGCTACACCTTC. Its translation is CSVGQGGHGYTF.

The rearrangement joins TRBV7-6 to TRBJ2-2, with 7 bases identical to TRBD1. CDR3 size: 16 residues. V lost 2 bases to trimming and J lost 1 base; unmatched junction nucleotides: 4. Germline lookup yields CDR1 SGHVS and CDR2 FNYEAQ. The CDR3 DNA follows: TGTGCCAGCAGCTTAAGAAGGGACAGGAACACCGGGGAGCTGTTTTTT. Protein sequence: CASSLRRDRNTGELFF.

This rearrangement joins TRBV14 to TRBJ1-1, with TRBD1 as a possible D gene (5 bases). The CDR3 runs 13 residues. The V gene lost 2 bases and the J gene lost 4 bases, with 8 bases spanning the gap. Per germline, CDR1 SGHDN and CDR2 FVKESK. The CDR3 nucleotides are TGTGCCAGCAGCCAACAGGGTGGCACTGAAGCTTTCTTT. It is translated as CASSQQGGTEAFF.

The chain links TRBV11-3 to TRBJ1-1; no firm D call. Germline V CDR1 and CDR2: SGHNT, YENEEA. V lost 5 bases and J lost 1, with 8 bases in between. The CDR3 extends over 13 amino acids. In nucleotides, the CDR3 is TGTGCCAGCAGCCTCACAACGAACACTGAAGCTTTCTTT. Protein product: CASSLTTNTEAFF.

The V and J genes are TRBV30 and TRBJ2-2; tentative D call: TRBD2 (6 bases). CDR1 is GTSNPN, CDR2 SVGIG, per germline (reference sequence). Deletions cut 4 bases from V and 7 bases from J, with 10 bases between. This CDR3 comprises 12 residues. CDR3: CAWNAGYGELFF. In DNA, the CDR3 is TGTGCCTGGAATGCGGGGTACGGGGAGCTGTTTTTT.

The chain uses TRBV5-1 and TRBJ2-7; D is uncertain. The CDR3 has 14 residues. Trimming removed 4 bases at V and 9 bases at J, with 20 bases between. Looked up from germline, CDR1 is SGHRS and CDR2 is YFSETQ. CDR3 sequence: CASSLSEPLGWQYF. DNA for the CDR3: TGCGCCAGCAGCCTATCGGAGCCTCTTGGCTGGCAGTACTTC.

The V gene is TRBV5-1, the J gene TRBJ2-2; D unresolved. The CDR3 sequence is 15 residues long. Germline CDR1 SGHRS, CDR2 YFSETQ. Trimming pared 0 bases from V and 1 base from J, leaving 7 bases between. CDR3 coding DNA: TGCGCCAGCAGCTTGGCCAGAAAGAACACCGGGGAGCTGTTTTTT. It codes for CASSLARKNTGELFF.

The chain uses TRBV18 and TRBJ1-2, with 12 bases lining up with TRBD1. Germline CDR1 KGHSH, CDR2 LQKENI. V was clipped by 2 bases and J by 5 bases; unmatched bases: 9. This CDR3 has 17 amino acids. CDR3 in amino acids: CASSPKGQGAPEYGYTF. The CDR3 region has the DNA TGTGCCAGCTCACCAAAGGGACAGGGGGCGCCAGAATATGGCTACACCTTC.

V gene TRBV12-5 combines with J gene TRBJ2-3; a weak D match, TRBD1 (6 bases). This CDR3 spans 17 amino acids. V was shortened by 2 bases and J by 0 bases, with 15 bases between the two germline ends. Germline CDR1 and CDR2: LGHNT and FRNRAP. CDR3 in amino acids: CASGLTYIQGSTDTQYF. The CDR3 DNA follows: TGTGCTAGTGGTTTGACCTATATACAGGGAAGCACAGATACGCAGTATTTT.

The rearrangement joins TRBV7-9 to TRBJ1-4; 7 bases fit TRBD1. The germline gives CDR1 SEHNR, CDR2 FQNEAQ (reference sequence). Germline trimming cut 0 bases from V and 5 bases from J; bases unmatched to any gene: 15. The CDR3 covers 19 residues. CDR3 sequence (DNA): TGTGCCAGCAGCTTAGCCTTTGGTGGAAGGGGACAGATAAATGAAAAACTGTTTTTT. Encoded protein: CASSLAFGGRGQINEKLFF.

This clone was picked up a small number of times. CDR3 DNA: TGTGCCACCCACAGGGGACAGAACATTAATTCACCCCTCCACTTT. Its protein is CATHRGQNINSPLHF. The V and J genes are TRBV10-3 and TRBJ1-6; TRBD1 matches at 7 bases. J gave up 6 bases and V 10 bases, and 12 bases lay outside the gene matches. The germline V gene has CDR1 ENHRY and CDR2 SYGVKD. CDR3 length: 15 residues.